This T cell receptor (beta chain) was profiled in a study of vaccination and CD4 T cells after COVID-19. For the study at large: Collection of post-vaccine samples followed dose two by a median roughly 68 days, spanning a range of 14 to 241.

Time point described: late sampling 161 to 241 days after vaccination in a few convalescent patients. This sample's treatment: roughly 10-day PBMC culture with coronavirus spike peptide pools or control peptides (ViraFEST assay). Sequencing of cultured CD4+ T cell DNA used the Oncomine TCR Beta short-read assay. TCRdb redid the calling of the PCR reads with MiXCR, one entry per CDR3 protein. The sample has more than 20,000 distinct CDR3 sequences, 40% to 45% seen once. By frequency in the sample, this clonotype is medium-sized. What it binds is not known. Germline V lookup: CDR1 DFQATT, CDR2 SNEGSKA (reference sequence). The CDR3 spans 13 residues. V was shortened by 4 bases and J by 2 bases, with 11 bases between the two germline ends.

This TCR came from a human donor who had recovered from COVID-19. Sequenced material: CD4+ T cells from blood, cultured in vitro, taken about 7 months after SARS-CoV-2 vaccination. The rearrangement uses TRBV20-1 and TRBJ2-5; D is unresolved. In nucleotides, the CDR3 is TGCAGTGCTAACTCTGATATTCAAGAGACCCAGTACTTC. Translating it yields CSANSDIQETQYF.